The 22 T cell receptor beta chains below all came from one sample that was sequenced in a study of spatial heterogeneity in lung cancer. TCRdb recomputed calls from the 5' RACE reads with MiXCR, one row per CDR3 protein. The sample includes just under 95,000 distinct CDR3 sequences, roughly 12% of them seen just once. The time point is: sample taken at primary tumor resection. Sequencing covered unsorted whole RNA taken from tumor, nontumor lung or frozen PBMC. The sequenced sample was PBMCs, obtained at surgery. The receptors were sampled from a male donor with early-stage non-small cell lung cancer.

The CDR3 DNA reads as TGTGCCAGCAGTTACTCGGGCAGGGGGCGTTCTGGCTACACCTTC. As protein: CASSYSGRGRSGYTF. The V and J genes are TRBV6-5 and TRBJ1-2; 8 bases are a match to TRBD1. Germline V gene sequence: CDR1 MNHEY, CDR2 SVGAGI. The CDR3 covers 15 residues. The V and J ends lost 0 bases and 7 bases, in that order; junction bases with no gene match: 7.

This clonotype was observed many times. The CDR3 DNA reads as TGTGCCAGCAGTTACTCGACTAGCGGGAGGGCCGTTGAGCAGTTCTTC. It encodes CASSYSTSGRAVEQFF. The rearrangement joins TRBV6-2 or TRBV6-3 to TRBJ2-1; the match to TRBD2 covers 14 bases. Trimming at V came to 0 bases and at J to 9 bases, leaving 4 bases not matched to a gene. Germline assignment: CDR1 MNHEY and CDR2 SVGEGT. The CDR3 length is 16 residues.

This clonotype has more than one count but fewer than ten. This chain links TRBV12-3 or TRBV12-4 with TRBJ2-2; the D gene is possibly TRBD1 (5 bases). The V and J ends lost 7 bases and 7 bases respectively, with 10 bases between them. The CDR3 totals 12 residues. Written as DNA, the CDR3 is TGTGCCAGCACGCAGGGCGTCGGGGAGCTGTTTTTT. Translated: CASTQGVGELFF.

A few counts support this clonotype. The chain employs TRBV20-1 and TRBJ2-7; tentative D call: TRBD1 (6 bases). Germline CDR1 is DFQATT and CDR2 is SNEGSKA (reference sequence). V lost 1 base, J lost 5 bases, and 15 bases lay in between. The CDR3 runs 14 residues. The chain's CDR3 is CSARVSQGSHEQYF. CDR3 in DNA: TGCAGTGCTAGAGTATCGCAGGGGTCCCACGAGCAGTACTTC.

This clonotype has more than one count but fewer than ten. This sequence joins TRBV20-1 and TRBJ1-5; a weak D match, TRBD1 (5 bases). With 4 bases removed from V and 2 bases from J, the gap between germline ends came to 15 bases. The V gene's germline CDR1 is DFQATT and CDR2 SNEGSKA (reference sequence). This CDR3 spans 15 amino acids. The CDR3 nucleotides are TGCAGTGCTAAGACAGACTATTGGGGCAATCAGCCCCAGCATTTT. Its translation is CSAKTDYWGNQPQHF.

This rearrangement joins TRBV6-2 or TRBV6-3 to TRBJ1-6, with D uncertain. V was shortened by 0 bases and J by 7 bases, with 7 bases between the two germline ends. This CDR3 spans 14 amino acids. CDR1 and CDR2 from the germline V gene are MNHEY and SVGEGT. The CDR3 nucleotides read TGTGCCAGCAGTTACTCGATTGAAAATTCACCCCTCCACTTT. This translates into CASSYSIENSPLHF.

This sequence joins TRBV9 and TRBJ2-3; TRBD2 aligns across 9 bases. CDR1 SGDLS and CDR2 YYNGEE come from the germline V gene. The V and J ends lost 2 bases and 5 bases, in that order; junction bases with no gene match: 3. This CDR3 has 14 amino acids. The CDR3 region is CASSVSGREDTQYF. The CDR3 DNA sequence: TGTGCCAGCAGCGTTAGCGGGAGAGAAGATACGCAGTATTTT. Full variable domain (remainder filled in from reference TRBV9 and TRBJ2-3): DSGVTQTPKHLITATGQRVTLRCSPRSGDLSVYWYQQSLDQGLQFLIQYYNGEERAKGNILERFSAQQFPDLHSELNLSSLELGDSALYFCASSVSGREDTQYFGPGTRLTVL.

The chain is built from TRBV6-2 or TRBV6-3 and TRBJ1-1; D is possibly TRBD1 (5 bases). This CDR3 comprises 14 residues. V lost 10 bases and J 4 bases, leaving 19 bases between the germline ends. CDR1 and CDR2 from the germline V gene are MNHEY and SVGEGT. The CDR3: CATLAWGTGTEAFF. The CDR3 DNA reads TGTGCCACCCTCGCTTGGGGGACGGGCACTGAAGCTTTCTTT.

The sample holds many counts of this clonotype. This chain connects TRBV19 to TRBJ2-2; D tentatively reads TRBD1 or TRBD2 (5 bases each). The CDR3 runs to 14 residues. CDR1 and CDR2 (germline): LNHDA, SQIVND (reference sequence). Trimming took off 0 bases at V and 5 bases at J, with 7 bases between the two ends. The CDR3 sequence is CASSIDWGTGELFF. The CDR3, as DNA: TGTGCCAGTAGTATAGACTGGGGGACCGGGGAGCTGTTTTTT.

This clonotype occurred a few times. J is TRBJ2-1 and V is TRBV12-3 or TRBV12-4; 12 bases are shared with TRBD1. The ends lost 4 bases at V and 5 bases at J; junction bases unmatched: 3. The CDR3 loop spans 15 amino acids. CDR3 sequence reads: CASSYGTGGNNEQFF. In nucleotides, the CDR3 is TGTGCCAGCAGTTACGGGACAGGGGGCAACAATGAGCAGTTCTTC.

This clonotype was picked up many times. V usage is TRBV28 and J usage is TRBJ2-1, with 10 bases identical to TRBD2. CDR1 MDHEN and CDR2 SYDVKM come from the germline V gene. The CDR3 covers 16 residues. The trim removed 2 bases at V and 4 bases at J, leaving 5 bases unmatched. CDR3 nucleotide sequence: TGTGCCAGCAGTTTAGGGTCGACTAGCGGGTACAATGAGCAGTTCTTC. Translated: CASSLGSTSGYNEQFF.

This rearrangement joins TRBV5-1 to TRBJ2-1; D may be TRBD1 (6 bases). Deletions cut 0 bases from V and 8 bases from J, with 15 bases between. The CDR3 runs 15 residues. From germline, CDR1 is SGHRS and CDR2 YFSETQ. The CDR3 is CASSLGGGDSYEQFF. CDR3 in DNA: TGCGCCAGCAGCTTGGGAGGGGGAGATTCCTATGAGCAGTTCTTC.

This clonotype has a handful of counts. The V and J genes are TRBV7-9 and TRBJ2-1; 9 bases fit TRBD2. CDR1 is SEHNR and CDR2 is FQNEAQ in the germline V gene (reference sequence). Unmatched junction bases numbered 9, after V lost 1 base and J lost 8 bases. The CDR3 runs to 16 residues. In DNA form, the CDR3 reads TGTGCCAGCAGCTTAGACGCGGGAGGGCTAGGCTATGAGCAGTTCTTC. Amino acid sequence: CASSLDAGGLGYEQFF.

This clonotype has only a few counts. V usage is TRBV12-3 or TRBV12-4 and J usage is TRBJ2-7, with 9 bases identical to TRBD2. The junction had 1 base not matched to a gene; V was cut back by 1 base and J by 6 bases. The CDR3 loop spans 13 amino acids. CDR3 region: CASSLVRGGEQYF. CDR3 nucleotide sequence: TGTGCCAGCAGTTTAGTGCGGGGGGGCGAGCAGTACTTC.

This rearrangement joins TRBV12-3 or TRBV12-4 to TRBJ2-2, with D perhaps TRBD2 (7 bases). The CDR3 is 15 amino acids. The V and J ends lost 3 bases and 3 bases respectively, with 11 bases between them. CDR3 protein: CASSLAGADTGELFF. The CDR3 coding sequence is TGTGCCAGCAGTTTGGCGGGGGCAGACACCGGGGAGCTGTTTTTT.

This clonotype was seen at least ten times. This chain connects TRBV29-1 to TRBJ2-3; D is ambiguous. Germline V gene lookup returns CDR1 SQVTM and CDR2 ANQGSEA. The CDR3 has 11 amino acids. V gave up 8 bases and J gave up 0 bases, with 6 bases separating them. CDR3 protein: CSTDSTDTQYF. The DNA of the CDR3 is TGCAGCACGGACAGCACAGATACGCAGTATTTT.

This clonotype was counted many times. The chain uses TRBV12-3 or TRBV12-4 and TRBJ2-1; TRBD2 matches 13 bases. The CDR3 extends over 16 amino acids. With V trimmed by 3 bases and J by 5 bases, 4 bases remained unmatched. In DNA, the CDR3 is TGTGCCAGCAGTTTTCGACTAGCGGGGGGTGACAATGAGCAGTTCTTC. It encodes CASSFRLAGGDNEQFF.

This sequence joins TRBV6-2 or TRBV6-3 and TRBJ1-4, with 8 bases that match TRBD1. Trimming at V came to 7 bases and at J to 6 bases, leaving 4 bases not matched to a gene. This CDR3 contains 13 residues. Germline V gene sequence: CDR1 MNHEY, CDR2 SVGEGT. In DNA, the CDR3 is TGTGCCAGCAAGATGGACAGGGATGAAAAACTGTTTTTT. Its translation: CASKMDRDEKLFF.

This clonotype was counted between two and nine times. The gene calls are TRBV7-9 and TRBJ2-3, with D hard to call. This CDR3 comprises 12 residues. The V gene lost 1 base and the J gene lost 3 bases, with 2 bases spanning the gap. Germline assignment: CDR1 SEHNR and CDR2 FQNEAQ (reference sequence). As DNA, the CDR3 is TGTGCCAGCAGCTTAGATACAGATACGCAGTATTTT. Protein: CASSLDTDTQYF.

This clonotype showed up many times. This chain's CDR3 is CASSSGASPVPFF. The CDR3 DNA is TGTGCCAGCAGCTCCGGCGCCTCGCCGGTCCCGTTTTTT. This chain uses TRBV7-9 with TRBJ2-2; no clear D. The V gene's germline CDR1 is SEHNR and CDR2 FQNEAQ (reference sequence). CDR3 size: 13 residues. The V end lost 4 bases, the J end lost 16 bases, and 19 bases lay between the germline ends.

The chain is built from TRBV20-1 and TRBJ2-4; D might be TRBD2 (6 bases). Trimming left V 0 bases short and J 4 bases short, with 13 bases between. Germline V gene lookup returns CDR1 DFQATT and CDR2 SNEGSKA (reference sequence). The CDR3 contains 15 residues. The CDR3 sequence is CSARDAGSGKNIQYF. In DNA, the CDR3 is TGCAGTGCTAGAGATGCCGGGAGTGGGAAAAACATTCAGTACTTC.

This clonotype was found many times. The chain has TRBV12-3 or TRBV12-4 and TRBJ1-1; D remains unclear. The CDR3 has 14 amino acids. V lost 4 bases to trimming and J lost 1 base, with 10 bases between them. CDR3 sequence reads: CASSSRRSNTEAFF. The DNA of the CDR3 is TGTGCCAGCAGTTCCCGACGTTCGAACACTGAAGCTTTCTTT.